This T cell receptor beta chain was sequenced during a study of cytomegalovirus exposure and HLA in healthy donors. The PCR employed 60 Vbeta primers together with 13 Jbeta primers. Original analysis: An analysis performed later counted 74 million or so unique TCR beta chains (roughly 10 million of them shared). Method: immunoSEQ multiplex PCR; TCRdb's copy keeps in-frame clones and lacks some. Clone size and the V and J calls come from that table; the DNA yielded D and trimming. The profile shows 130,000 to 150,000 clones, roughly 85% of them singletons. To note about this clone: Its antigen remains unknown.

The germline V gene has CDR1 SNHLY and CDR2 FYNNEI. V was trimmed by 5 bases and J by 4 bases, leaving 15 bases between them. CDR3 length equals 15 residues. Study results and limitations: There was a cluster of highly shared sequence variants that was likely a sequencing artifact.

The chain uses TRBV2 and TRBJ1-5; D possibly corresponds to TRBD1 (5 bases). This receptor was obtained from a male donor in good health and CMV-seronegative. The material sequenced was PBMCs. CDR3 protein: CASSLSLGQNQPQHF. The DNA of the CDR3 is TGTGCCAGCAGTCTTTCATTGGGGCAGAATCAGCCCCAGCATTTT.